The clone carrying this T cell receptor beta chain was seen just once. Sequenced by immunoSEQ multiplex PCR; TCRdb stores in-frame clones only, minus some. Of 100,000 to 150,000 clones in the sample, approximately 81% are singletons; the top ten hold more than 1.3%. The data derive from a study of blood T cell repertoires in COVID-19. Study details: The United States, Italy and Spain provided the acute and convalescent COVID-19 samples. T cells, B-cell-depleted T cells, or PBMCs supplied cDNA or gDNA.

V lost 2 bases to trimming and J lost 8 bases; unmatched junction nucleotides: 5. This CDR3 region has 13 residues. Germline CDR1 PRHDT, CDR2 FYEKMQ (reference sequence). Material: peripheral blood. The receptor's source is a man aged 60 to 75 with acute or convalescent COVID-19. The rearrangement links TRBV13 to TRBJ1-2; 7 bases fit TRBD1. CDR3 nucleotides: TGTGCCAGCAGCTTAAAGGGGGCATGGGGCTACACCTTC. Amino acids: CASSLKGAWGYTF.